This T cell receptor beta chain was sequenced in a study of blood T cell repertoires in COVID-19. Study in general: From T cells, B-cell-depleted T cells, or PBMCs came the material, which was cDNA or gDNA.

The CDR3 extends over 15 amino acids. The V segment lost 4 bases and the J segment 6 bases; nucleotides outside the gene matches: 7. Germline CDR1 reads SGHTA; CDR2 reads FQGNSA. Libraries were prepared by immunoSEQ multiplex PCR; TCRdb keeps only in-frame clonotypes and omits some of them. The sample lists roughly 300,000 clones, approximately 90% occurring once. This chain joins TRBV7-2 and TRBJ2-1, with 9 bases aligning to TRBD2. The sequencing sample was made of PBMCs or T cells enriched from blood (not recorded which). This receptor was obtained from a middle-aged woman with acute COVID-19. For the CDR3, the DNA is TGTGCCAGCAGCTCCCGGAGTAGCGGGAGCAATGAGCAGTTCTTC. Translated: CASSSRSSGSNEQFF.